One sample yielded the 10 T cell receptor beta chains listed below, sequenced in a study of identical twins. TCRdb re-called the 5' RACE reads through MiXCR, storing one row per CDR3 protein. The sample includes 420,000 or so distinct CDR3 sequences, roughly 18% of them seen just once. The source material was naive T cells sorted from blood. All receptors derive from a man aged 50 to 59 in good health.

This clonotype has a count of ten or more. The chain recombines TRBV4-3 with TRBJ2-1, with D perhaps matching TRBD2 (6 bases). Trimming removed 1 base at V and 7 bases at J, with 17 bases between. CDR3 size: 16 residues. The V gene's germline CDR1 is LGHNA and CDR2 YSLEER. CDR3 bases: TGCGCCAGCAGCCAAGGGGGGACTTCTCTCACTAATGAGCAGTTCTTC. It yields the protein CASSQGGTSLTNEQFF.

Here the CDR3 reads CSASTIFGTPQETQYF. The CDR3 bases are TGCAGTGCCAGCACAATATTCGGGACACCGCAAGAGACCCAGTACTTC. This chain uses TRBV20-1 with TRBJ2-5; the D gene is possibly TRBD1 (6 bases). CDR3 length: 16 amino acids. The V gene's germline CDR1 is DFQATT and CDR2 SNEGSKA (reference sequence). The ends were cut back, 6 bases at V and 2 bases at J, with 22 bases in the middle.

This clonotype turned up a few times. The rearrangement links TRBV20-1 to TRBJ1-3, with D possibly being TRBD1 (5 bases). Trimming removed 3 bases from V and 3 bases from J, with 9 bases in between. CDR1 and CDR2 (germline): DFQATT, SNEGSKA (reference sequence). This CDR3 has 13 residues. CDR3: CSASPGSGNTIYF. The CDR3 DNA reads as TGCAGTGCTAGCCCAGGGAGTGGAAACACCATATATTTT.

This rearrangement joins TRBV6-2 or TRBV6-3 to TRBJ2-1; D possibly corresponds to TRBD2 (5 bases). CDR3 length equals 15 residues. With 6 bases removed from V and 7 bases from J, the gap between germline ends came to 19 bases. Germline V gene lookup returns CDR1 MNHEY and CDR2 SVGEGT. The CDR3: CASSDPGMRRNEQFF. The CDR3 DNA reads TGTGCCAGCAGCGATCCCGGGATGCGGCGGAATGAGCAGTTCTTC.

J is TRBJ2-5 and V is TRBV11-2; tentatively, D is TRBD2 (6 bases). The CDR3 covers 16 residues. The V gene lost 3 bases and the J gene lost 5 bases, with 19 bases spanning the gap. Per germline, CDR1 SGHAT and CDR2 FQNNGV. The CDR3 reads CASSLGGTPKMETQYF. DNA for the CDR3: TGTGCCAGCAGCTTGGGTGGGACTCCCAAAATGGAGACCCAGTACTTC.

This clonotype was counted at least ten times. The gene calls are TRBV5-5 and TRBJ2-4, with D possibly matching TRBD2 (6 bases). CDR1 and CDR2 (germline): SGHKS, YYEKEE (reference sequence). Trimming took 4 bases from V and 3 from J, leaving 17 bases between them. This CDR3 comprises 16 residues. The CDR3 loop reads CASSQVLRDFKNIQYF. In nucleotides, the CDR3 is TGTGCCAGCAGCCAGGTTCTACGGGACTTCAAAAACATTCAGTACTTC.

V usage is TRBV10-3 and J usage is TRBJ2-7, with D hard to call. The germline V gene has CDR1 ENHRY and CDR2 SYGVKD. The CDR3 consists of 13 residues. Trimming removed 4 bases from V and 1 base from J, with 8 bases in between. DNA for the CDR3: TGTGCCATCAGTGTTTACAATTCCTACGAGCAGTACTTC. Protein: CAISVYNSYEQYF.

This clonotype was seen only once. The rearrangement joins TRBV10-1 to TRBJ2-4, with a weak D call TRBD2 (6 bases). CDR1 is WNHNN and CDR2 is SYGVQD in the germline V gene (reference sequence). The germline V and J ends were trimmed by 6 bases and 0 bases, with 18 bases remaining between them. This CDR3 is 17 amino acids long. CDR3 sequence reads: CASSPPLGGKAKNIQYF. Here the CDR3 DNA reads TGCGCCAGCAGCCCCCCGTTAGGAGGGAAAGCCAAAAACATTCAGTACTTC.

This clonotype was recorded at least ten times. The rearrangement joins TRBV5-1 to TRBJ2-3; either TRBD1 or TRBD2 may fit D (5 bases each). V was shortened by 0 bases and J by 2 bases, with 10 bases between the two germline ends. The length of the CDR3 is 15 residues. Germline-derived CDR1 and CDR2 are SGHRS and YFSETQ. CDR3 region: CASSLEVGPTDTQYF. The CDR3, as DNA: TGCGCCAGCAGCTTGGAGGTGGGACCCACAGATACGCAGTATTTT.

The sample holds many counts of this clonotype. The chain joins TRBV7-8 to TRBJ2-3, with D maybe TRBD2 (6 bases). CDR1 and CDR2 from the germline V gene are SGHVS and FQNEAQ. The CDR3 has 18 residues. The V gene lost 7 bases and the J gene lost 6 bases, with 29 bases spanning the gap. The CDR3 protein is CASTSRLGSGKWADTQYF. The DNA for the CDR3 is TGTGCCAGCACCTCAAGGTTGGGTAGCGGTAAATGGGCTGATACGCAGTATTTT.